This TCR beta chain was documented in a study of technical replicates of blood from a handful of donors. TCRdb's copy holds only in-frame clones and misses some; the assay was immunoSEQ multiplex PCR. The sample lists about 75,000 clones, 97% seen once, with roughly 0.2% in the top ten. The ends lost 3 bases at V and 2 bases at J; junction bases unmatched: 12. The CDR3 spans 18 residues. Germline V gene data show CDR1 as LNHDA and CDR2 as SQIVND (reference sequence). This receptor was obtained from a human donor in good health. Sample: T cells isolated from PBMCs. This rearrangement joins TRBV19 to TRBJ2-5; 10 bases map to TRBD2. In DNA, the CDR3 is TGTGCCAGTAGTATCGTAATAGCGGGGGGACGCCAACAAGAGACCCAGTACTTC. Protein sequence: CASSIVIAGGRQQETQYF.